This TCR beta chain was identified during a study of shared clonotypes between healthy human individuals. Study at large: Donors, aged 18 to 49, were two women and a few men. General study results and limits: Naive subsets tended to show greater estimated richness than memory subsets.

The authors divided CD4+ cells into CD45RA+ naive and CD45RA-negative memory subsets. Concerning this clone itself: Its specificity is unknown.

The CDR3 length is 13 residues. Trimming pared 3 bases from V and 9 bases from J, leaving 12 bases between. The germline V gene has CDR1 MNHEY and CDR2 SMNVEV (reference sequence). Produced via immunoSEQ multiplex PCR; TCRdb's table is partial and in-frame only. In the table there are about 1.1 million clones, about 80% of which are singletons. This clonotype was sampled from a man aged 18 to 30 in good health. Some clones in this sample may be carry-over from other donors' samples. J is TRBJ2-4 and V is TRBV27, with D hard to call. The sequenced sample was memory CD4+ T cells from PBMCs. Subset here: CD45RA-negative fraction. The CDR3 spells CASSFYGVGIQYF. CDR3 DNA: TGTGCCAGCAGTTTCTACGGTGTGGGCATTCAGTACTTC.